What follows are 32 T cell receptor beta chains derived from one specimen sequenced in a study of response to subunit inactivated influenza vaccine (dated by TCRdb to the late 2010s). Receptors were amplified or captured by RT-PCR. Sequencing used an Illumina HiSeq 2500. The raw public data were reprocessed by TCRdb itself: fastp quality trimming at Q25, MiXCR clonotype calling, in-frame beta chains only. When rows share a CDR3 protein, they turn into one entry using the most common DNA and genes. The sample records roughly 710,000 distinct CDR3 sequences, about 15% of which are singletons. The ten largest clones capture 7.5% to 8% of the sample. The input for sequencing was PBMCs from blood, taken 14 days before vaccination. The source is a man in his forties or fifties who received an inactivated influenza vaccine. Donor details come from another sample of the same person, matched by shared clones.

The chain employs TRBV4-2 and TRBJ1-1; 10 positions match TRBD1. The V gene end was trimmed by 4 bases and the J gene end by 8 bases; junction bases not matched to a gene: 10. Germline values: CDR1 LGHNA, CDR2 YNFKEQ. The CDR3 totals 15 residues. The DNA for the CDR3 is TGTGCCAGCAGCCGCCCGGGACAGGGGCGGACCGAAGCTTTCTTT. Its protein is CASSRPGQGRTEAFF.

This clonotype was picked up a small number of times. V is TRBV11-2 and J is TRBJ2-3, with 7 bases that match TRBD2. This CDR3 spans 17 amino acids. CDR1 SGHAT and CDR2 FQNNGV come from the germline V gene. V gave up 2 bases and J gave up 5 bases; unmatched junction bases: 13. The CDR3 loop is CASSLISGPWTGDTQYF. CDR3 bases: TGTGCCAGCAGCTTAATTAGCGGGCCTTGGACGGGAGATACGCAGTATTTT.

This clonotype appeared many times. V usage is TRBV6-2 or TRBV6-3 and J usage is TRBJ1-5, with a tentative D call TRBD1 (6 bases). Germline assignment: CDR1 MNHEY and CDR2 SVGEGT. CDR3 length: 15 residues. The ends were cut back, 5 bases at V and 4 bases at J, with 15 bases in the middle. The CDR3 loop reads CASSPSGVINQPQHF. The CDR3 nucleotides read TGTGCCAGCAGTCCCTCAGGGGTGATTAATCAGCCCCAGCATTTT.

This clonotype came up many times. The rearrangement uses TRBV4-2 and TRBJ2-7; 7 bases match TRBD1. Trimming cost V 4 bases and J 2 bases; bases outside gene matches: 11. CDR1 and CDR2 from the germline V gene are LGHNA and YNFKEQ. The CDR3 consists of 16 residues. The CDR3 loop is CASSPHPETGTYEQYF. The CDR3 DNA is TGTGCCAGCAGCCCCCACCCCGAGACAGGGACCTACGAGCAGTACTTC.

In its sample, this clonotype was seen a few times. The chain couples TRBV2 to TRBJ1-5, with D unclear. V lost 2 bases and J 1 base, leaving 18 bases between the germline ends. CDR1 SNHLY and CDR2 FYNNEI come from the germline V gene. This CDR3 has 18 amino acids. DNA for the CDR3: TGTGCCAGCAGTGAACTTCCCGATCCCTTATCGAGCAATCAGCCCCAGCATTTT. Amino acid sequence: CASSELPDPLSSNQPQHF. Combining the CDR3 with reference TRBV2 and TRBJ1-5 gives the whole variable domain EPEVTQTPSHQVTQMGQEVILRCVPISNHLYFYWYRQILGQKVEFLVSFYNNEISEKSEIFDDQFSVERPDGSNFTLKIRSTKLEDSAMYFCASSELPDPLSSNQPQHFGDGTRLSIL.

This chain links TRBV10-3 with TRBJ2-4, with a possible D match to TRBD2 (6 bases). This CDR3 is 16 amino acids long. Germline CDR1 and CDR2: ENHRY and SYGVKD. V lost 4 bases to trimming and J lost 0 bases, with 13 bases between them. The DNA for the CDR3 is TGTGCCATCAGTGCGGGCCAGGGACTAGCCAAAAACATTCAGTACTTC. Its translation: CAISAGQGLAKNIQYF.

Only a few counts were recorded for this clonotype. V usage is TRBV4-3 and J usage is TRBJ1-2; D remains ambiguous. V was clipped by 0 bases and J by 8 bases, with 25 bases between them. CDR3 length: 18 residues. The V gene's germline CDR1 is LGHNA and CDR2 YSLEER. This CDR3 reads CASSQDKDAIWAHRGYTF. The CDR3 region has the DNA TGCGCCAGCAGCCAAGATAAGGACGCCATATGGGCTCATAGGGGCTACACCTTC.

The chain couples TRBV25-1 to TRBJ2-3, with a weak D call TRBD1 (5 bases). Trimming took 3 bases from V and 0 from J, leaving 13 bases between them. Germline CDR1 is MGHDK and CDR2 is SYGVNS. This CDR3 comprises 16 residues. The DNA of the CDR3 is TGTGCCAGCAGTGAGCTAACAGGTTCTAGCACAGATACGCAGTATTTT. Translated: CASSELTGSSTDTQYF.

This clonotype was detected only a few times. This sequence joins TRBV20-1 and TRBJ2-3; D is possibly TRBD2 (6 bases). CDR1 and CDR2 (germline): DFQATT, SNEGSKA (reference sequence). V lost 0 bases and J lost 6, with 13 bases in between. This CDR3 spans 14 amino acids. The CDR3 region has the DNA TGCAGTGCTAGAGATCGGAGGGCCGGGGATACGCAGTATTTT. This translates into CSARDRRAGDTQYF.

The genes are TRBV2 and TRBJ2-1; 12 bases agree with TRBD2. V shed 8 bases, J shed 0 bases, and the junction held 14 bases outside the gene matches. Germline V gene sequence: CDR1 SNHLY, CDR2 FYNNEI. The CDR3 runs 19 residues. CDR3 in amino acids: CASCLRLAGGRYSYNEQFF. The CDR3 DNA is TGTGCCAGCTGTTTAAGGCTAGCGGGAGGGCGATACTCCTACAATGAGCAGTTCTTC.

The table lists this clonotype with a few counts. The V gene is TRBV9, the J gene TRBJ2-5; no clear D. The CDR3 is 14 amino acids. V dropped 4 bases and J dropped 1 base, with 11 bases sitting between them. Germline V gene sequence: CDR1 SGDLS, CDR2 YYNGEE. The CDR3 spells CASSPGWLQETQYF. CDR3 bases: TGTGCCAGCAGCCCCGGTTGGCTCCAAGAGACCCAGTACTTC.

This clonotype was recorded a few times. The genes are TRBV6-2 or TRBV6-3 and TRBJ2-5, with 13 nucleotides matching TRBD2. CDR1 is MNHEY and CDR2 is SVGEGT in the germline V gene. Trimming cost V 5 bases and J 1 base; bases outside gene matches: 10. This CDR3 is 18 amino acids long. The CDR3 bases are TGTGCCAGCAGTACGAGACTAGCGGGGGGTCCAGTCCAAGAGACCCAGTACTTC. It yields the protein CASSTRLAGGPVQETQYF.

V is TRBV6-1 and J is TRBJ2-3; 9 nucleotides match TRBD1. After removal of 4 bases from V and 4 bases from J, the junction contained 3 bases not matched to a gene. Germline CDR1 and CDR2: MNHNS and SASEGT. CDR3 length: 14 residues. The CDR3 nucleotides read TGTGCCAGCAGTGTAACAGGGGGCGCAGATACGCAGTATTTT. Translating it yields CASSVTGGADTQYF.

The V and J genes are TRBV2 and TRBJ2-1; possible D gene TRBD2, 6 bases. Trimming left V 5 bases short and J 11 bases short, with 10 bases between. The CDR3 contains 11 residues. Germline V gene sequence: CDR1 SNHLY, CDR2 FYNNEI. As DNA, the CDR3 is TGTGCCAGCAGTACCCGGGGGAAGCAGTTCTTC. It codes for CASSTRGKQFF.

CDR3: CASSRPTGALWGYTF. As DNA, the CDR3 is TGTGCCAGCAGCCGCCCAACAGGAGCCCTTTGGGGCTACACCTTC. The chain couples TRBV4-2 to TRBJ1-2, with D possibly TRBD1 on 5 matching bases. From germline, CDR1 is LGHNA and CDR2 YNFKEQ. CDR3 size: 15 residues. Trimming left V 4 bases short and J 8 bases short, with 20 bases between.

The V gene is TRBV28, the J gene TRBJ2-1; D might be TRBD2 (5 bases). The CDR3 has 12 amino acids. Trimming stripped 7 bases from V and 13 bases from J, with 17 bases between. Germline V gene data show CDR1 as MDHEN and CDR2 as SYDVKM. The CDR3 reads CASTANPRVQFF. Here the CDR3 DNA reads TGTGCCAGCACCGCAAATCCGCGGGTTCAGTTCTTC.

Many counts were recorded for this clonotype. DNA for the CDR3: TGTGCCAGCAGCGAAGGGACATTTTCCTACGAGCAGTACTTC. As protein: CASSEGTFSYEQYF. The chain has TRBV5-6 and TRBJ2-7, with D perhaps matching TRBD1 (6 bases). Between the trimmed V and J ends, which lost 4 bases and 1 base, there was a span of 12 bases. The length of the CDR3 is 14 residues. Germline-derived CDR1 and CDR2 are SGHDT and YYEEEE.

This clonotype was found a few times. The rearrangement joins TRBV14 to TRBJ1-4; 7 nucleotides agree with TRBD1. CDR3 length: 17 residues. The germline V gene encodes CDR1 SGHDN and CDR2 FVKESK. The V and J ends lost 2 bases and 3 bases, in that order; junction bases with no gene match: 9. The CDR3: CASSQRGARGSNEKLFF. In nucleotides, the CDR3 is TGTGCCAGCAGCCAAAGAGGTGCCAGGGGGTCTAATGAAAAACTGTTTTTT.

This clonotype was seen more than once but under ten times. The chain joins TRBV4-3 to TRBJ2-3, with D maybe TRBD1 (6 bases). The CDR3 is 16 amino acids. Trimming stripped 0 bases from V and 4 bases from J, with 14 bases between. Germline V CDR1 and CDR2: LGHNA, YSLEER. The CDR3 DNA sequence: TGCGCCAGCAGCCAAGAGTGGCAGGGGAGTTCAGATACGCAGTATTTT. This translates into CASSQEWQGSSDTQYF.

This clonotype was seen at least ten times. The genes are TRBV5-1 and TRBJ2-5; the D gene is possibly TRBD2 (6 bases). V gave up 0 bases and J gave up 4 bases, with 13 bases separating them. CDR1 and CDR2 (germline): SGHRS, YFSETQ. The CDR3 has 15 amino acids. CDR3 amino acids: CASSLVVGSGETQYF. CDR3 bases: TGCGCCAGCAGCTTGGTGGTCGGGAGTGGAGAGACCCAGTACTTC.

This clonotype has just one count. The chain links TRBV5-6 to TRBJ2-1; no reliable D call. The V gene's germline CDR1 is SGHDT and CDR2 YYEEEE. The CDR3 contains 12 residues. Trimming removed 1 base at V and 6 bases at J, with 5 bases between. The CDR3 DNA sequence: TGTGCCAGCAGCTTGATGCCCAATGAGCAGTTCTTC. Its protein is CASSLMPNEQFF.

The chain carries TRBV30 and TRBJ2-2; 12 bases agree with TRBD2. The V gene's germline CDR1 is GTSNPN and CDR2 SVGIG (reference sequence). The CDR3 runs 16 residues. V lost 0 bases, J lost 3 bases, and 2 bases stayed unmatched. In DNA form, the CDR3 reads TGTGCCTGGAGTGTACTAGCGGGGGGTTACACCGGGGAGCTGTTTTTT. The encoded protein is CAWSVLAGGYTGELFF.

V usage is TRBV5-1 and J usage is TRBJ2-7; TRBD1 matches 9 bases. V lost 4 bases, J lost 5 bases, and 10 bases stayed unmatched. The CDR3 extends over 15 amino acids. The germline V gene has CDR1 SGHRS and CDR2 YFSETQ. CDR3 bases: TGCGCCAGCAGCCGGGACAGGGCTTTGGGGAACGAGCAGTACTTC. Its protein is CASSRDRALGNEQYF.

The V gene is TRBV4-3, the J gene TRBJ2-3, with 8 bases that match TRBD2. J lost 2 bases, V lost 4 bases, and 17 bases had no gene match. The CDR3 sequence is 19 residues long. Germline V gene lookup returns CDR1 LGHNA and CDR2 YSLEER. The CDR3 sequence is CASSPWYSGSLGVTDTQYF. In DNA, the CDR3 is TGCGCCAGCAGCCCCTGGTACAGCGGGAGTCTTGGGGTCACAGATACGCAGTATTTT.

This clonotype came up a few times. The genes are TRBV5-1 and TRBJ1-5, with 10 bases aligning to TRBD1. Germline CDR1 SGHRS, CDR2 YFSETQ. The J segment lost 5 bases and the V segment lost 4 bases, leaving 3 bases of the junction unmatched. The CDR3 has 14 residues. The CDR3 spells CASSKGTGDQPQHF. In DNA, the CDR3 is TGCGCCAGCAGCAAAGGGACAGGGGATCAGCCCCAGCATTTT.

In nucleotides, the CDR3 is TGTGCCAGCAGCCAACCGGGACCCTACAATGAGCAGTTCTTC. As protein: CASSQPGPYNEQFF. The V and J genes are TRBV14 and TRBJ2-1; D possibly matches TRBD1 or TRBD2 (5 bases each). V lost 2 bases and J 2 bases, leaving 7 bases between the germline ends. The CDR3 sequence is 14 residues long. Per the germline V gene, CDR1 is SGHDN and CDR2 is FVKESK.

This clonotype was seen more than once but under ten times. The chain links TRBV4-3 to TRBJ1-6; tentative D call: TRBD1 (6 bases). With 1 base removed from V and 2 bases from J, the gap between germline ends came to 18 bases. Germline CDR1 LGHNA, CDR2 YSLEER. The CDR3 runs 19 residues. The CDR3 region has the DNA TGCGCCAGCAGCCAAGTTACCGGCGAGGGGGGAACCTATAATTCACCCCTCCACTTT. It encodes CASSQVTGEGGTYNSPLHF.

This clonotype was recorded at least ten times. The V and J genes are TRBV2 and TRBJ2-1; D is perhaps TRBD1 (5 bases). Trimming removed 5 bases at V and 6 bases at J, with 20 bases between. The CDR3 is 16 amino acids. Germline V CDR1 and CDR2: SNHLY, FYNNEI. CDR3 protein: CASSYTGLPSVNEQFF. CDR3 nucleotide sequence: TGTGCCAGCAGTTATACAGGTCTGCCGAGCGTCAATGAGCAGTTCTTC.

This chain links TRBV12-3 or TRBV12-4 with TRBJ1-2, with 7 nucleotides matching TRBD1. The CDR3 spans 18 residues. J was trimmed by 8 bases and V by 3 bases; bases with no gene match: 21. The CDR3 sequence is CASSFYQFRGAGGGGYTF. The CDR3 DNA reads TGTGCCAGCAGTTTCTACCAGTTTCGCGGGGCAGGGGGTGGCGGCTACACCTTC.

The chain combines TRBV28 with TRBJ1-1; 10 bases align to TRBD1. Germline CDR1 MDHEN, CDR2 SYDVKM. This CDR3 spans 14 amino acids. Trimming took 4 bases from V and 11 from J; bases not matched to a gene: 10. The CDR3 region has the DNA TGTGCCAGCAGTTCCCGGGACAGGGGTTTTTTGGCTTTCTTT. Translation: CASSSRDRGFLAFF. The entire variable domain, with the rest obtained from reference TRBV28 and TRBJ1-1, is as follows: DVKVTQSSRYLVKRTGEKVFLECVQDMDHENMFWYRQDPGLGLRLIYFSYDVKMKEKGDIPEGYSVSREKKERFSLILESASTNQTSMYLCASSSRDRGFLAFFGQGTRLTVV.

This clonotype turned up a few times. The CDR3 spells CSAGRTGELFF. The CDR3 bases are TGCAGTGCTGGACGCACCGGGGAGCTGTTTTTT. The chain has TRBV20-1 and TRBJ2-2; no reliable D call. Germline V CDR1 and CDR2: DFQATT, SNEGSKA (reference sequence). V was clipped by 5 bases and J by 4 bases, with 5 bases between them. This CDR3 is built from 11 residues.

The chain carries TRBV4-1 and TRBJ1-6; unclear D gene. From germline, CDR1 is MGHRA and CDR2 YSYEKL. V lost 0 bases and J 1 base, leaving 16 bases between the germline ends. The CDR3 has 19 amino acids. This CDR3 reads CASSQDRRMPRSYNSPLHF. The CDR3 nucleotides read TGCGCCAGCAGCCAAGATCGACGGATGCCCAGGTCCTATAATTCACCCCTCCACTTT.